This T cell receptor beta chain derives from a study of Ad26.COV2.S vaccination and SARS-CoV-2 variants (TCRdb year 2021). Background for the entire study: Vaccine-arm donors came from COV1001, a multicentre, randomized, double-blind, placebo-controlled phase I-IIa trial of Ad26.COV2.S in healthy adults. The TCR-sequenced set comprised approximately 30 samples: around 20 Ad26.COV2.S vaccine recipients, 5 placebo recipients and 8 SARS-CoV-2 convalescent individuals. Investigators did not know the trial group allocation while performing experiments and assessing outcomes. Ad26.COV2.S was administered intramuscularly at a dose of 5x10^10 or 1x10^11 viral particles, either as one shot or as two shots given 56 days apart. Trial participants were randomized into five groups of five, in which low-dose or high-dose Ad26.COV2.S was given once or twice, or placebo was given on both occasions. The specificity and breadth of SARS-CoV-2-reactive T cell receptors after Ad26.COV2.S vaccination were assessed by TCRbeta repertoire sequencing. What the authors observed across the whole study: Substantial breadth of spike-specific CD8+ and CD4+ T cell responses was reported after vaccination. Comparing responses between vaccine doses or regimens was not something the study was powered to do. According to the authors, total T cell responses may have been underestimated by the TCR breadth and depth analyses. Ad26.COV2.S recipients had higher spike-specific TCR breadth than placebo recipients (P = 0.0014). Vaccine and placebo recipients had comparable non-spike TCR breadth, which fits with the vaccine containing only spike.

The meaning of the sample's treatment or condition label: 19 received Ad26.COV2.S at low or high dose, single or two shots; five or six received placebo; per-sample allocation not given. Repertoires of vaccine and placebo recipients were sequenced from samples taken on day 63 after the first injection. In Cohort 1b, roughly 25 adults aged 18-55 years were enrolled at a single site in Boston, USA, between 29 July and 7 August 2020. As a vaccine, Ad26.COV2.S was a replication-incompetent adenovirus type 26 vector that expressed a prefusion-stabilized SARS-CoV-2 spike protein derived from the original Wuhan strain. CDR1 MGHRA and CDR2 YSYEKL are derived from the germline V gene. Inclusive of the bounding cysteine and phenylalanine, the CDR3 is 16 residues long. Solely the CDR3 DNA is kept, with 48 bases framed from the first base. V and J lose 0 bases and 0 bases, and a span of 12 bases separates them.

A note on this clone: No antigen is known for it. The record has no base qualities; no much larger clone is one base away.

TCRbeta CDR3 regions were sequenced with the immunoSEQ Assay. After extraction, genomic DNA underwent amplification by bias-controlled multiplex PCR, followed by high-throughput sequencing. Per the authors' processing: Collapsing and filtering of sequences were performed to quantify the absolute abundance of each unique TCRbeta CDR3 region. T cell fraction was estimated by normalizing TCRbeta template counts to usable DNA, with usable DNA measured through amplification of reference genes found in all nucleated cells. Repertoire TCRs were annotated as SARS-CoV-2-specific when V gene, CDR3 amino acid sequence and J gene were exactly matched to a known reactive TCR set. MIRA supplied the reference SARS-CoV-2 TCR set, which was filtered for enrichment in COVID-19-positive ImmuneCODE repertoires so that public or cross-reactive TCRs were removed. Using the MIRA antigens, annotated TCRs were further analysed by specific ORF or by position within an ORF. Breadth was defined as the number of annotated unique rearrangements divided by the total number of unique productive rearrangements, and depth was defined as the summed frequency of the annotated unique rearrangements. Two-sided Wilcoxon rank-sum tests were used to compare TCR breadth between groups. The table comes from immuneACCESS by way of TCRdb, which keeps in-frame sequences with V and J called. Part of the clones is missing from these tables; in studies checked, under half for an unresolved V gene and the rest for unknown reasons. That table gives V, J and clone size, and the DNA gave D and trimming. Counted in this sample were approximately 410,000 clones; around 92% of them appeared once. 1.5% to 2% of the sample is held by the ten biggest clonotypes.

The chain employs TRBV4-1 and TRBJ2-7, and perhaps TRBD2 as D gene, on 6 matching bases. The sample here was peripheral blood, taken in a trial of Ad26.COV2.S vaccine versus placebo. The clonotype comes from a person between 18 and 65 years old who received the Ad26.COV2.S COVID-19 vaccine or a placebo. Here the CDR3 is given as CASSQDLAGTSYEQYF. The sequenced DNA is TGCGCCAGCAGCCAAGATTTGGCGGGGACCTCCTACGAGCAGTACTTC.